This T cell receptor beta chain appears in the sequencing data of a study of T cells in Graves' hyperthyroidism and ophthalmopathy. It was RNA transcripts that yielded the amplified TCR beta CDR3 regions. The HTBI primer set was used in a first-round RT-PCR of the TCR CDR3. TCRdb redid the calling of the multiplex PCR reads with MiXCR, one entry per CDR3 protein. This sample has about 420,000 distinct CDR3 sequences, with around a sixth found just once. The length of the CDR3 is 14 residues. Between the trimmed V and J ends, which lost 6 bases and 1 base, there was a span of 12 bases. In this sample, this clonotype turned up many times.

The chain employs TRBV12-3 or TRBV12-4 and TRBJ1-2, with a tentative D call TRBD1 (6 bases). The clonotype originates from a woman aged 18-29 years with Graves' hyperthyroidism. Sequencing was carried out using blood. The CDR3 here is CASRRDTFNYGYTF. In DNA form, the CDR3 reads TGTGCCAGCAGGAGGGACACCTTTAACTATGGCTACACCTTC.